This passage covers 5 T cell receptor beta chains from one sample sequenced in a study of metastatic and nonmetastatic thyroid tumors. With MiXCR, TCRdb called clones anew from the PCR reads. The table includes about 15,000 clones, roughly 34% detected once. Until they underwent thyroid surgery, no patient had received any treatment. The sequenced sample consisted of tumor tissue. Receptor source: a male donor with papillary thyroid cancer or a benign thyroid nodule (not recorded which). Some clones in this sample may be carry-over from other donors' samples.

Comments on this clone: No conserved phenylalanine or tryptophan ends this CDR3, so it is likely a read error. The chain recombines TRBV11-3 with TRBJ1-1; 8 bases match TRBD1. The germline gives CDR1 SGHNT, CDR2 YENEEA. CDR3 length: 15 amino acids. The CDR3 sequence is CASSRRTGKWAEAFV. The CDR3 DNA reads TGCGCCAGCAGCCGCCGGACAGGGAAGTGGGCTGAAGCTTTCGTT.

A remark on this clone: This may stem from a read error, because a much larger clone lies one nucleotide away. The chain combines TRBV5-8 with TRBJ1-1; D is ambiguous. This CDR3 has 14 residues. The germline gives CDR1 SGHTS, CDR2 YDEGEE. V was shortened by 2 bases and J by 2 bases, with 10 bases between the two germline ends. CDR3 sequence reads: CASSFAHVNTEAFF. In DNA, the CDR3 is TGTGCCAGCAGCTTCGCACATGTAAACACTGAAGCTTTCTTT. Together with reference TRBV5-8 and TRBJ1-1, the CDR3 gives the full variable domain: EAGVTQSPTHLIKTRGQQATLRCSPISGHTSVYWYQQALGLGLQFLLWYDEGEERNRGNFPPRFSGRQFPNYSSELNVNALELEDSALYLCASSFAHVNTEAFFGQGTRLTVV.

This clone was recorded many times. The chain links TRBV5-4 to TRBJ1-1; TRBD1 agrees at 8 bases. Germline V gene sequence: CDR1 SGHNT, CDR2 YYREEE (reference sequence). After removal of 0 bases from V and 6 bases from J, the junction contained 4 bases not matched to a gene. There are 14 residues in the CDR3. Here the CDR3 reads CASSLDRGLAEAFF. For the CDR3, the DNA is TGTGCCAGCAGCTTGGACAGGGGGTTGGCTGAAGCTTTCTTT. The full variable domain, with the rest looked up from reference TRBV5-4 and TRBJ1-1, is ETGVTQSPTHLIKTRGQQVTLRCSSQSGHNTVSWYQQALGQGPQFIFQYYREEENGRGNFPPRFSGLQFPNYSSELNVNALELDDSALYLCASSLDRGLAEAFFGQGTRLTVV.

In this sample, this clone turned up many times. V and J are TRBV20-1 and TRBJ2-4, with D maybe TRBD1 (5 bases). Germline V lookup: CDR1 DFQATT, CDR2 SNEGSKA (reference sequence). V was pared by 0 bases and J by 8 bases, with 17 bases between. This CDR3 is built from 15 residues. The CDR3 bases are TGCAGTGCTAGAGATATCGTAGGCAGGGCGGACATTCAGTACTTC. It is translated as CSARDIVGRADIQYF.

This clone was recorded a few times. The chain uses TRBV24-1 and TRBJ2-1, with unresolved D. Germline V lookup: CDR1 KGHDR, CDR2 SFDVKD. V was pared by 3 bases and J by 2 bases, with 13 bases between. The CDR3 is made up of 16 amino acids. In nucleotides, the CDR3 is TGTGCCACCAGTGATGGGCAGACATTGCCCTACAATGAGCAGTTCTTC. It is translated as CATSDGQTLPYNEQFF.